Following are 9 T cell receptor beta chains from one sample sequenced in a study of blood T cell repertoires in COVID-19. The repertoire was sequenced with immunoSEQ multiplex PCR; TCRdb's copy has only in-frame clones and lacks some. The data show 50,000 or so clones, with 90% seen just once and under 4.5% held by the top ten. The sequencing input was peripheral blood. Source of these receptors: a human donor in a cohort sampled during active COVID-19.

The V call is TRBV27, the J call TRBJ1-6, with D uncertain. Germline CDR1 and CDR2: MNHEY and SMNVEV (reference sequence). V lost 5 bases and J lost 10, with 18 bases in between. The CDR3 has 15 residues. This CDR3 reads CASSLEGSVGSPLHF. CDR3 nucleotides: TGTGCCAGCAGTCTCGAGGGTAGCGTGGGCTCACCCCTCCACTTT.

The rearrangement links TRBV27 to TRBJ1-1; D not certain. V was pared by 6 bases and J by 7 bases, with 27 bases between. The CDR3 is made up of 17 amino acids. The germline V gene has CDR1 MNHEY and CDR2 SMNVEV (reference sequence). CDR3 protein: CASRGLGGQQRNGEAFF. For the CDR3, the DNA is TGTGCCAGCAGAGGTCTTGGCGGGCAGCAGCGAAACGGTGAAGCTTTCTTT.

J is TRBJ1-3 and V is TRBV11-2; unclear D gene. Germline CDR1 SGHAT, CDR2 FQNNGV. CDR3 length equals 15 residues. The V end was cut by 7 bases, the J end by 0 bases, with 13 bases between. The CDR3 coding sequence is TGTGCCAGCACCGAGACACCCGTCTCTGGAAACACCATATATTTT. Its protein product is CASTETPVSGNTIYF.

V and J are TRBV6-6 and TRBJ1-6; TRBD1 aligns across 7 bases. V shed 4 bases and J 17 bases; nucleotides not matched to a gene: 11. Germline loops: CDR1 MNHNY, CDR2 SVGAGI (reference sequence). CDR3 size: 13 residues. The CDR3 here is CASSWAGDSQVHF. The DNA of the CDR3 is TGTGCCAGCAGTTGGGCCGGGGACAGCCAGGTCCACTTT.

The CDR3 region has the DNA TGTGCCAGCAGCGTAGATCCGGGGGGCGAGCAGTACTTC. Its translation is CASSVDPGGEQYF. The chain couples TRBV9 to TRBJ2-7; 7 positions agree with TRBD2. Germline CDR1 reads SGDLS; CDR2 reads YYNGEE. V shed 0 bases, J shed 6 bases, and the junction held 3 bases outside the gene matches. The CDR3 totals 13 residues.

The chain is built from TRBV7-2 and TRBJ1-2; 8 nucleotides agree with TRBD1. V was pared by 4 bases and J by 2 bases, with 6 bases of the junction left unmatched. CDR1 is SGHTA and CDR2 is FQGNSA in the germline V gene. There are 15 residues in the CDR3. CDR3: CASSSIRTGNYGYTF. The CDR3 DNA follows: TGTGCCAGCAGCTCAATTCGGACAGGGAACTATGGCTACACCTTC.

In its sample, this clone was seen once. The rearrangement links TRBV6-2 or TRBV6-3 to TRBJ2-7, with TRBD2 matching 11 bases. V lost 5 bases and J lost 4; bases outside the gene matches: 7. CDR3 length: 15 amino acids. The V gene's germline CDR1 is MNHEY and CDR2 SVGEGT. DNA for the CDR3: TGTGCCAGCAGTCGGCGGATAGCGGGAGGGTACGAGCAGTACTTC. It encodes CASSRRIAGGYEQYF.

The chain uses TRBV28 and TRBJ2-6, with D possibly being TRBD2 (5 bases). The CDR3 is 15 residues long. V shed 6 bases and J shed 4 bases, with 13 bases lying between them. Germline V lookup: CDR1 MDHEN, CDR2 SYDVKM. The CDR3 DNA is TGTGCCAGCAGATCGGCGGGTACCGGGGCCAACGTCCTGACTTTC. Its translation is CASRSAGTGANVLTF.

The chain has TRBV7-2 and TRBJ2-1; 8 bases align to TRBD1. This CDR3 has 13 residues. Germline V gene lookup returns CDR1 SGHTA and CDR2 FQGNSA. V lost 4 bases, J lost 7 bases, and 3 bases stayed unmatched. DNA for the CDR3: TGTGCCAGCAGCTCGAGACAGGGGAATGAGCAGTTCTTC. Protein: CASSSRQGNEQFF.